This T cell receptor beta chain was documented in a study of graft-versus-host responses after intestinal transplantation. The wider study: Multivisceral, liver-intestinal, or isolated intestinal grafts were transplanted into recipients. Induction with anti-thymocyte globulin, then tacrolimus and steroids for around three years, was given to all recipients.

In the case of this clone: Its antigen is as yet unknown.

The study, taken as a whole, reports: Early post-transplant HvG declines showed an association with peak circulating GvH clone levels. In recipient marrow, GvH clones were found, and some appeared first in ileum or blood.

The CDR3 is 14 amino acids. Germline V lookup: CDR1 KGHSH, CDR2 LQKENI. Trimming cost V 3 bases and J 4 bases, with 10 bases left between them. Libraries were prepared by immunoSEQ multiplex PCR; TCRdb keeps only in-frame clonotypes and omits some of them. The table records approximately 68,000 clones, nearly 90% of them present only once. The source material was unstimulated CD8+ T cells sorted from spleen or lymph node cells, sampled before transplant. This clonotype originated in a human donor who was the organ donor for an intestinal transplant. The chain carries TRBV18 and TRBJ1-3; D is unresolved. CDR3 sequence: CASSPRRGGNTIYF. CDR3 nucleotides: TGTGCCAGCTCACCCCGTCGCGGGGGAAACACCATATATTTT.